This is a list of T cell receptor beta chains from one sample in a study of regulatory T cells in long-lasting Graves disease. A single record per CDR3 protein comes from TCRdb applying MiXCR to the multiplex PCR reads. The table has 350,000 to 500,000 distinct CDR3 sequences, approximately 14% seen once. The same sample was also studied in work on T cells in Graves' hyperthyroidism and ophthalmopathy.

This specimen was peripheral blood mononuclear cells (PBMCs), taken at new diagnosis, from a patient treated with antithyroid drugs. These receptor sequences come from a woman aged 45 to 65 with Graves disease. CDR3s leave out the opening cysteine and the closing phenylalanine or tryptophan. Fields, in order: D gene, V gene, CDR3 length, CDR3 protein. D genes are given only for firm matches.

D: TRBD2; V: TRBV20-1; length: 10; CDR3: SASSGSETQY
D: .; V: TRBV6-1; length: 17; CDR3: ASSELLWAAPFQSYEQY
D: .; V: TRBV18; length: 13; CDR3: ASSPPRPTNEKLF
D: TRBD1; V: TRBV3-1; length: 14; CDR3: ASSQEGQGMNSPLH
D: .; V: TRBV28; length: 14; CDR3: ASSLESSVGPYGYT
D: TRBD2; V: TRBV20-1; length: 9; CDR3: SAKAGVEQF
D: TRBD2; V: TRBV7-8; length: 15; CDR3: ASSKGLAEIYGNEQF
D: .; V: TRBV27; length: 12; CDR3: ASSFGRGGQPQH
D: .; V: TRBV16; length: 12; CDR3: ASMDGAGDTEAF
D: TRBD2; V: TRBV7-9; length: 13; CDR3: ASSARLSGSVEQF
D: .; V: TRBV13; length: 14; CDR3: ASSLWGGSSTDTQY
D: .; V: TRBV27; length: 13; CDR3: ASIRSAGSYNEQF
D: TRBD2; V: TRBV29-1; length: 12; CDR3: SVGGLAGSYEQY
D: .; V: TRBV29-1; length: 10; CDR3: SVSRAYNEQF
D: .; V: TRBV4-1; length: 18; CDR3: ASSQSPPVGRGLSSYEQY
D: .; V: TRBV28; length: 13; CDR3: ASSYGGTMNTEAF
D: TRBD2; V: TRBV10-3; length: 16; CDR3: AISESTSGRPVSGELF
D: TRBD2; V: TRBV28; length: 12; CDR3: ASSGTSGGGEQF
D: .; V: TRBV28; length: 12; CDR3: ASSFRLLNTEAF
D: .; V: TRBV30; length: 10; CDR3: AWDFGFDEQF
D: .; V: TRBV7-3; length: 12; CDR3: ASSPLSGGNEQF
D: TRBD2; V: TRBV9; length: 15; CDR3: ASSVGLTSGNQETQY
D: TRBD2; V: TRBV3-1; length: 13; CDR3: ASSQEGAGGNEQF
D: .; V: TRBV7-3; length: 12; CDR3: ASSLTGRADTQY
D: .; V: TRBV7-9; length: 9; CDR3: ASSLSSEAF
D: .; V: TRBV24-1; length: 13; CDR3: ATSDLSRAAGPQH
D: TRBD1; V: TRBV5-1; length: 14; CDR3: ASSLAPGTETYEQY
D: .; V: TRBV28; length: 12; CDR3: ASSSDPMGQPQH
D: .; V: TRBV12-3/TRBV12-4; length: 13; CDR3: ASSLIPSATDTQY
D: .; V: TRBV30; length: 10; CDR3: AWRYRGNEQF
D: .; V: TRBV14; length: 14; CDR3: ASSQVGGTSTDTQY
D: .; V: TRBV3-1; length: 12; CDR3: ASSQNTGGNTIY
D: .; V: TRBV29-1; length: 12; CDR3: SVAVGGYYNEQF
D: .; V: TRBV24-1; length: 13; CDR3: ATSIQDPSTGELF
D: TRBD1; V: TRBV5-1; length: 14; CDR3: ASSSGQGPAKNIQY
D: .; V: TRBV12-3/TRBV12-4; length: 14; CDR3: ASSLGWGGGTDTQY
D: TRBD1; V: TRBV5-5; length: 13; CDR3: ASSSQGVSYNEQF
D: TRBD1; V: TRBV7-2; length: 16; CDR3: ASSLNIGGRGQGETQY
D: .; V: TRBV15; length: 13; CDR3: ATNPLGGSYNEQF
D: .; V: TRBV2; length: 12; CDR3: ASSEKTVGTEQF
D: .; V: TRBV4-2; length: 11; CDR3: ASSQDYRGEQF
D: .; V: TRBV2; length: 10; CDR3: ASSEVIYEQY
D: TRBD2; V: TRBV11-2; length: 15; CDR3: ASSLLASGSRVWEQY
D: TRBD1; V: TRBV5-1; length: 12; CDR3: ASSLGQGGEKLF
D: .; V: TRBV6-9; length: 15; CDR3: ASSYPAGPELSQPQH
D: .; V: TRBV2; length: 11; CDR3: ASSMEMNTEAF
D: .; V: TRBV29-1; length: 11; CDR3: SVGGVTHNEQF
D: TRBD2; V: TRBV7-2; length: 17; CDR3: ASSLGLGLAGVSSYEQY
D: .; V: TRBV30; length: 13; CDR3: AWSATGRHTGELF
D: TRBD2; V: TRBV20-1; length: 17; CDR3: SARVLAGRHPLSYNEQF